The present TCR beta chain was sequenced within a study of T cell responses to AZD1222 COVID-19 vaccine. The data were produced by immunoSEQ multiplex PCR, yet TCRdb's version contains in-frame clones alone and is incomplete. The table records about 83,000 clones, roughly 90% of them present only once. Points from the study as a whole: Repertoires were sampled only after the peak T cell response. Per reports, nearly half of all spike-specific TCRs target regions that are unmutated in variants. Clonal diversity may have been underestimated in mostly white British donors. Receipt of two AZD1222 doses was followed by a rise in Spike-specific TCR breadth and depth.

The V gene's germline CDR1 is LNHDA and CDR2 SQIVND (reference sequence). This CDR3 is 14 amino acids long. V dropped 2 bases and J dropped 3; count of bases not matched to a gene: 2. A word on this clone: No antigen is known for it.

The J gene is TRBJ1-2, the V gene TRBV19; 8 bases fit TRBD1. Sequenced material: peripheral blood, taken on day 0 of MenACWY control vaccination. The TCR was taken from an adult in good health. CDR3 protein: CASSITGGDYGYTF. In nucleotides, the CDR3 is TGTGCCAGTAGTATAACAGGGGGGGACTATGGCTACACCTTC.